Listed below are T cell receptor beta chains from one sample, sequenced in a study of T-cell memory formation after mild COVID-19. TCRdb re-derived calls from the 5' RACE reads in MiXCR, one entry per CDR3 protein. The sample lists about 560,000 distinct CDR3 sequences; around 15% were seen once. The sample was PBMCs or a T cell subset sorted from them (not recorded which). These receptors came from an adult woman who had mild COVID-19 (a few samples of this study predate the infection). Cell type and time point are not known. CDR3s include the opening cysteine and the closing phenylalanine or tryptophan. A D gene is named only where the DNA matches it firmly. For some rows the clone size is stated as once, few or many, or as a class when expanded; others skip it.

>TRBV6-1|NA|NA|TRBJ2-1
CASKRSYNEQFF
TGTGCCAGTAAGAGGTCCTACAATGAGCAGTTCTTC
>TRBV15|TRBD1|NA|TRBJ2-2
CATSGGQGWTGELFF
TGTGCCACCAGCGGGGGACAGGGCTGGACCGGGGAGCTGTTTTTT
>TRBV6-5|NA|few|TRBJ2-3
CASTRYKGRTQYF
TGTGCCAGCACCCGATACAAGGGTCGGACGCAGTATTTT
>TRBV29-1|NA|few|TRBJ1-1
CSVERSKVRTNTEAFF
TGCAGCGTTGAAAGGTCTAAGGTGCGGACGAACACTGAAGCTTTCTTT
>TRBV20-1|TRBD1|NA|TRBJ2-7
CSASDRGLGEQYF
TGCAGTGCTAGCGACAGGGGGCTGGGGGAGCAGTACTTC
>TRBV4-1|NA|many|TRBJ2-2
CASSQVGPGELFF
TGCGCCAGCAGCCAAGTTGGGCCCGGGGAGCTGTTTTTT
>TRBV24-1|TRBD1|NA|TRBJ2-1
CATSEATGVFVNEQFF
TGTGCCACCAGTGAGGCGACAGGGGTTTTCGTGAATGAGCAGTTCTTC
>TRBV29-1|TRBD2|NA|TRBJ2-2
CSARGDQGDTGELFF
TGCAGCGCCCGGGGGGACCAAGGGGACACCGGGGAGCTGTTTTTT
>TRBV2|NA|NA|TRBJ2-3
CASSELQGSDTQYF
TGTGCCAGCAGTGAGCTACAGGGCTCAGATACGCAGTATTTT
>TRBV6-2/TRBV6-3|NA|few|TRBJ1-2
CASTDPPGSNNYGYTF
TGTGCCAGCACCGACCCCCCGGGGAGCAATAACTATGGCTACACCTTC
>TRBV7-2|TRBD2|few|TRBJ2-1
CASSTGGGEQFF
TGTGCCAGCAGCACGGGCGGGGGTGAGCAGTTCTTC
>TRBV12-3/TRBV12-4|TRBD1|NA|TRBJ1-1
CASSSGTGWYMNTEAFF
TGTGCCAGCAGTTCCGGGACAGGGTGGTACATGAACACTGAAGCTTTCTTT
>TRBV11-2|TRBD1|NA|TRBJ2-7
CASSSYSDRGRYYEQYF
TGTGCCAGCAGCTCATACTCGGACAGGGGGCGTTACTACGAGCAGTACTTC
>TRBV6-5|TRBD1|NA|TRBJ1-6
CASSYGRQGDSPLHF
TGTGCCAGCAGTTACGGGAGACAGGGAGATTCACCCCTCCACTTT
>TRBV7-2|TRBD1|few|TRBJ2-1
CASSLGQGAQDEQFF
TGTGCCAGCAGCTTGGGACAGGGGGCGCAGGATGAGCAGTTCTTC